This entry describes one T cell receptor beta chain. This clonotype came up many times. Its antigen target is currently unknown. One base away there is no much larger clone; base qualities are not given. The sample is drawn from a study of glioma-infiltrating T cells (TCRdb year 2016). For context, the study as a whole: Glioma tissue, non-neoplastic brain tissue and matched peripheral blood mononuclear cells were used as sources from which TCR alpha- and beta-chain repertoires were sequenced. Each tissue-infiltrating repertoire was compared with the same patient's peripheral blood repertoire to measure divergence between tissue and blood T-cell populations. Three low-grade glioma patients, fewer than 10 primary glioblastoma patients and three non-glioma patients contributing non-neoplastic brain tissue were included in the paired cohort.

CDR1 and CDR2 were assigned from the germline V gene as MNHEY and SVGEGT. Including cysteine and phenylalanine, the CDR3 has 17 amino acids. The retained sequence is limited to the CDR3, 51 bases, with the frame set at the first base. From V the trimming removes 8 bases and from J it removes 2 bases, while the gene matches leave 8 bases of the junction unaccounted for. Overall results and qualifications from the work: VJ-independent divergence between tissue and blood was found to be below expectation in non-neoplastic patients but above expectation in all gliomas, particularly low-grade gliomas. Very few CDR3 sequences were shared between tissue and blood, attributed to high CDR3 diversity and limited sampling. Group comparisons were based on small numbers of patients: three non-neoplastic, three low-grade glioma and 7 to 9 glioblastoma patients.

TCR alpha and beta CDR3 regions were amplified with the iRepertoire nested amplicon-rescue multiplex PCR (arm-PCR) platform from RNA. For one-step reverse transcription and amplification, roughly 100-450 ng of tissue mRNA or PBMC total RNA was used as input. Following bead purification, Illumina adapters were added through a secondary multiplex PCR, and the libraries were then gel-purified between 200 and 400 bp. Internal 6-nucleotide barcodes were carried by the libraries and were used for demultiplexing. The libraries were sequenced on an Illumina MiSeq using 2x220 or 2x250 nucleotide paired-end reads. The authors processed their data as follows. Paired reads were merged with FLASH 1.2.11 and aligned to the GRCh37 human genome with BWA-MEM before extracting TRA and TRB reads. V and J assignment used an IMGT-derived reference of cassette sequences and CDR3 motifs that included pseudogenes. Reads were translated in three frames, and productive CDR3s were defined as those with a C...FGXG motif and no stop codons. A clonotype was defined as a unique combination of a V-J cassette pair and a CDR3 amino acid sequence. Hamming distance filtering was applied to reads, with thresholds set by the sequence error rate of each sample in mapped regions. The public sequencing data were trimmed at Q25 with fastp and processed into clonotypes with MiXCR by TCRdb, which kept only in-frame beta chains. When rows share a CDR3 protein, they turn into one entry using the most common DNA and genes. TCRdb's processing, not the authors' own work, is the source of the V and J calls. The sample table holds about 140,000 distinct CDR3 sequences, of which 35% to 50% were seen once. The biggest ten clones account for around 18% of the sample.

The chain links TRBV6-2 or TRBV6-3 with TRBJ2-1, with 14 bases aligning to TRBD2. The sequencing sample was made of glioma tissue, nonneoplastic brain tissue, or PBMCs (not recorded which). The clonotype comes from a human donor with low-grade glioma or glioblastoma, undergoing nonglioma brain surgery, or in good health (not recorded which). The nucleotide sequence reads as follows: TGTGCCAGCTCACGACTAGCGGGAGGGTTAACCTACAATGAGCAGTTCTTC. This translates into CASSRLAGGLTYNEQFF.